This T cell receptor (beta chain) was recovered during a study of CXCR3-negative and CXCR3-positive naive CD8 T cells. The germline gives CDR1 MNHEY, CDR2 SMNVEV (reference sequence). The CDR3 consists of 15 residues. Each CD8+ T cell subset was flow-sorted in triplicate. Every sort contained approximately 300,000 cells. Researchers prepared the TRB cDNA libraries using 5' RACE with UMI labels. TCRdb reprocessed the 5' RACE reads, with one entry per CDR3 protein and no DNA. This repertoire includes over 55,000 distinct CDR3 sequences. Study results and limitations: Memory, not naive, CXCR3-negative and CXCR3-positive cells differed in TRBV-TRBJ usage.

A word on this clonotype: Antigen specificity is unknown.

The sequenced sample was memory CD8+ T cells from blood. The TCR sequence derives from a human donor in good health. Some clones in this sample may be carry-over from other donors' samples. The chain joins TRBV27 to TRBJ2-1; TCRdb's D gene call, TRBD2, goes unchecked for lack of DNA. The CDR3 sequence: CASRDSGFSYNEQFF.